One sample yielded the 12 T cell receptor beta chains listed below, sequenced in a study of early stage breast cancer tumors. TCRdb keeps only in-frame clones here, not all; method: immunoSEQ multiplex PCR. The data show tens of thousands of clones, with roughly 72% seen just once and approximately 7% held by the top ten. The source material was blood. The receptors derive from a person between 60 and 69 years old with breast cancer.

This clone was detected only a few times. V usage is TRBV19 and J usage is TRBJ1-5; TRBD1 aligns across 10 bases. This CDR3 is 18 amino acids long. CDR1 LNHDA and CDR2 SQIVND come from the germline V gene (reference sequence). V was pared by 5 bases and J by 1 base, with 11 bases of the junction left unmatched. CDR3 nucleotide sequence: TGTGCCAGTAGTCCAAGGACAGGGGGGACAATAAGCAATCAGCCCCAGCATTTT. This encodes CASSPRTGGTISNQPQHF.

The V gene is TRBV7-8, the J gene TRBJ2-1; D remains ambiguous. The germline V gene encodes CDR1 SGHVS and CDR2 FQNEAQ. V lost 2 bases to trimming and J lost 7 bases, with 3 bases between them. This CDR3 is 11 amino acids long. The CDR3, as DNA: TGTGCCAGCAGCTTACTGAATGAGCAGTTCTTC. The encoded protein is CASSLLNEQFF.

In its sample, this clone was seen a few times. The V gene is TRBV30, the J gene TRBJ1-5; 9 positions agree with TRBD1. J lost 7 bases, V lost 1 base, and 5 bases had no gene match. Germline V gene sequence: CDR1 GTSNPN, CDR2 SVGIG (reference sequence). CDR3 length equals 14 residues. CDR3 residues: CAWSGDRVEQPQHF. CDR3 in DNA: TGTGCCTGGAGTGGGGACAGGGTAGAGCAGCCCCAGCATTTT.

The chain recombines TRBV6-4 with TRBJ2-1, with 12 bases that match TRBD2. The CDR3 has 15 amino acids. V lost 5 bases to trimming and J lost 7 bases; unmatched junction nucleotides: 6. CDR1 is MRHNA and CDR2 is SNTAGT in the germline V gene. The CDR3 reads CASSQTSGGMNEQFF. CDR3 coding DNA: TGTGCCAGCAGTCAGACTAGCGGGGGCATGAATGAGCAGTTCTTC.

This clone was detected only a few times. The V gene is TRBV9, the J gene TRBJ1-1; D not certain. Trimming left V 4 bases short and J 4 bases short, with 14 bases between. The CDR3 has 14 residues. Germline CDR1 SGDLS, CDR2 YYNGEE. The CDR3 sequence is CASSLTWRVTEAFF. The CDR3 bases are TGTGCCAGCAGCCTAACCTGGAGGGTCACTGAAGCTTTCTTT.

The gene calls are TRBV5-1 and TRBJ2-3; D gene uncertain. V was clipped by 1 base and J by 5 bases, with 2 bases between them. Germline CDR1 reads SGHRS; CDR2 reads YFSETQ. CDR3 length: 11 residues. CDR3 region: CASSLRDTQYF. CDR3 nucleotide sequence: TGCGCCAGCAGCTTGAGAGATACGCAGTATTTT.

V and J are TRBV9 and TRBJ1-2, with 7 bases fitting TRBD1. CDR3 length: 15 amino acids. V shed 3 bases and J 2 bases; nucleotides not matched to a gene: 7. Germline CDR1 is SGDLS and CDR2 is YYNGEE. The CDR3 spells CASSANDRANYGYTF. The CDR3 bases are TGTGCCAGCAGCGCTAATGACAGGGCCAACTATGGCTACACCTTC. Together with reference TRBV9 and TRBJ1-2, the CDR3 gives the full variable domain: DSGVTQTPKHLITATGQRVTLRCSPRSGDLSVYWYQQSLDQGLQFLIQYYNGEERAKGNILERFSAQQFPDLHSELNLSSLELGDSALYFCASSANDRANYGYTFGSGTRLTVV.

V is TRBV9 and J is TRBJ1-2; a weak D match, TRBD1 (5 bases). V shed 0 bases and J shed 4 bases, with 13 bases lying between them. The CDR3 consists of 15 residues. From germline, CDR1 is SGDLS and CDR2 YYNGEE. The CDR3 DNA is TGTGCCAGCAGCGTAGGACGGCAGGGTACCTATGGCTACACCTTC. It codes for CASSVGRQGTYGYTF.

CDR3 in amino acids: CASSTQGIRNEQFF. The CDR3 DNA reads as TGTGCCAGCAGTACCCAGGGTATCCGGAATGAGCAGTTCTTC. V usage is TRBV6-6 and J usage is TRBJ2-1, with a possible D match to TRBD1 (5 bases). This CDR3 has 14 residues. Germline V lookup: CDR1 MNHNY, CDR2 SVGAGI (reference sequence). Trimming shortened V by 5 bases and J by 7 bases, and 15 bases separated the two germline ends.

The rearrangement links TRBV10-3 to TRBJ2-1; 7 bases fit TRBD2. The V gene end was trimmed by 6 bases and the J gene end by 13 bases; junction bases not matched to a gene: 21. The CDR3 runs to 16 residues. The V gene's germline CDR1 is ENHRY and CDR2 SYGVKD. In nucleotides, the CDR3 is TGTGCCATCAGCCCCCTTCCAGCGGGGACCGATTCAGGACAGTTCTTC. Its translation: CAISPLPAGTDSGQFF.

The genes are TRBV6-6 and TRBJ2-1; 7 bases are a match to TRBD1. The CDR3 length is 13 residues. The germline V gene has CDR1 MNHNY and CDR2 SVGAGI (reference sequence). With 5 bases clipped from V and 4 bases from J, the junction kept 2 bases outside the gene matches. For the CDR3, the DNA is TGTGCCAGCAGTACGGACAGGTACAATGAGCAGTTCTTC. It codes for CASSTDRYNEQFF.

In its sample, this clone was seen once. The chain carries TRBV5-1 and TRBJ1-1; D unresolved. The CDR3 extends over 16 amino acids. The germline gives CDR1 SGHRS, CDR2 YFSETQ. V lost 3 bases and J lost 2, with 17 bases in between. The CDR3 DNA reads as TGCGCCAGCAGCTCGTGGGGTCAGTGGGCAAACACTGAAGCTTTCTTT. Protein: CASSSWGQWANTEAFF. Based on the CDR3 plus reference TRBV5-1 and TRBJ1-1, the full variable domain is KAGVTQTPRYLIKTRGQQVTLSCSPISGHRSVSWYQQTPGQGLQFLFEYFSETQRNKGNFPGRFSGRQFSNSRSEMNVSTLELGDSALYLCASSSWGQWANTEAFFGQGTRLTVV.